The rows below give T cell receptor beta chains drawn from one sample of a study of blood T cell repertoires in COVID-19. Produced via immunoSEQ multiplex PCR; TCRdb's table is partial and in-frame only. The sample lists about 150,000 clones; about 90% were seen once. Material for sequencing was peripheral blood. All receptors come from a man between 60 and 70 years old with acute or convalescent COVID-19. The conserved cysteine and the conserved F or W are not part of the CDR3 here. A D gene is named only where the DNA matches it firmly. Where a row states a size, it is once, few, many or the class of an expanded clone; other rows omit it.

abundance	d_gene	v_gene	CDR3aa
.	.	TRBV19	ASIERGLSYGYT
.	.	TRBV7-3	ASSDLGRGGDTQY
.	TRBD2	TRBV4-2	ASSQAPLSSGSTDTQY
once	TRBD2	TRBV7-8	ASSLGFSGGINEQF
.	.	TRBV11-1	ASSPGKRDGYT
.	TRBD1	TRBV3-1/TRBV3-2	ASRATGGADGYT
.	.	TRBV13	ASSSYRDMEETQY
.	.	TRBV19	ASKQGSQETQY
few	.	TRBV19	ASSIPGIYGYT
once	TRBD1	TRBV19	ASSIDKDRGRREQY
once	TRBD1	TRBV5-1	ASSQTGVQFPLH
.	.	TRBV7-2	ASSLGAGYNSPLH
.	.	TRBV19	ASRLEFPQPQH
.	TRBD1	TRBV7-9	ASSPTGGSGNTIY
.	TRBD1	TRBV6-5	ASRRRQGPEPQH
.	.	TRBV5-6	ASSRPPGQSRSGNTIY
.	TRBD1	TRBV20-1	SASGDRAAGYT
.	TRBD1	TRBV5-5	ASTPTGNHEQY
once	.	TRBV9	ASSAQGGFPYEQY
.	.	TRBV5-1	ASSLSSGQPSSYEQY
.	TRBD1	TRBV11-2	ASSLGTGGRQPQH
.	TRBD1	TRBV7-2	ASSSLTGGREKLF
.	TRBD2	TRBV27	ASSHSSGGTDTQY
.	.	TRBV9	ASSVRGVGDTEAF
.	TRBD1	TRBV6-1	ASSDRVRTGSNQPQH
.	TRBD2	TRBV11-2	ASSLLAVSTGELF
.	TRBD1	TRBV11-2	ASNQGGWDTEAF
few	.	TRBV3-1/TRBV3-2	ASTQTGTKPHGYT
.	TRBD2	TRBV9	ASSVAAGGWDEQY
.	.	TRBV6-6	ASGGSGATNEKLF
.	TRBD1	TRBV14	ASSLQGANGYT
.	.	TRBV2	ASNGMGFSGYT
.	TRBD1	TRBV18	ASSPGQIYGYT
.	TRBD1	TRBV11-2	ASSLGTGGNQPQH
once	TRBD2	TRBV11-2	ASSPRMGLLASGGSSYNEQF
once	.	TRBV30	AWSPPGGETEAF
.	TRBD1	TRBV19	ASSLIRDSREQY
few	.	TRBV2	ASTRTPGQGSYNEQF
.	.	TRBV7-8	ASRGEGNQPQH
.	TRBD1	TRBV19	ASTLGTGTGST
.	.	TRBV5-4	ASSHGAGTLGGELF
.	TRBD1	TRBV2	ASSRGQYEKLF
.	.	TRBV7-8	ASSGRGAQPQH
.	TRBD1	TRBV27	ASRPGTVSYEQY
.	.	TRBV18	ASSPSHDKNGYT
.	.	TRBV2	ASSERGGVYTEAF
.	.	TRBV19	ASSISGATEQF
.	.	TRBV3-1/TRBV3-2	ASSQVETVY
.	TRBD1	TRBV2	ASSGTGQYEQY
.	.	TRBV7-3	ASSVQGGTEAF
.	.	TRBV9	ASSGRGAGVATEAF
.	TRBD2	TRBV6-1	ASSEREGWTPRNIQY
.	TRBD1	TRBV27	ASSWGQGTGELF
.	.	TRBV21-1	ASSIRDRAFYVETQY
.	TRBD1	TRBV7-3	ASSPVGGQGHPSNTEAF
.	TRBD1	TRBV19	ASSIGDRVYTGELF
.	.	TRBV27	ASSFKGLGYT